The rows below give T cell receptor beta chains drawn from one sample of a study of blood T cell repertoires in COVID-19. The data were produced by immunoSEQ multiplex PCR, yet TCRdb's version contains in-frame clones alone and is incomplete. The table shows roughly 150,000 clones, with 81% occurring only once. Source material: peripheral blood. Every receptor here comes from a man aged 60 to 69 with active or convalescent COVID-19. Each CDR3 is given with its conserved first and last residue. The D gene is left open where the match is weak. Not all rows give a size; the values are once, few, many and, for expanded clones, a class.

CASSAVGPGALYEQYF,NA,TRBJ2-7,NA,TRBV7-6
CASSLMGSSNYGYTF,NA,TRBJ1-2,NA,TRBV5-4
CASSQDTSQETQYF,NA,TRBJ2-5,NA,TRBV3-1/TRBV3-2
CASSVSRVGSPLHF,NA,TRBJ1-6,NA,TRBV9
CATSDLYGYTF,NA,TRBJ1-2,NA,TRBV24-1
CASSHRLAGGGTDTQYF,TRBD2,TRBJ2-3,NA,TRBV7-2
CASSSLGETQYF,NA,TRBJ2-5,few,TRBV6-5
CASSNAGTSRYEQYF,TRBD2,TRBJ2-7,NA,TRBV13
CASSLGASGYTDTQYF,TRBD2,TRBJ2-3,once,TRBV7-6
CASGTALGGYEQYF,NA,TRBJ2-7,NA,TRBV28
CASSEEHPNQPQHF,NA,TRBJ1-5,many,TRBV2
CASTKGRGPQQFF,NA,TRBJ2-1,NA,TRBV21-1
CASRPGQGFYEQYF,TRBD1,TRBJ2-7,once,TRBV19
CAISESPGPTSYTF,NA,TRBJ1-2,NA,TRBV10-3
CATSDLEVAGQGNEQFF,TRBD1,TRBJ2-1,NA,TRBV24-1
CASSRTGARNTEAFF,TRBD1,TRBJ1-1,NA,TRBV3-1/TRBV3-2
CASSELRDGELFF,NA,TRBJ2-2,NA,TRBV2
CASSLAGGANQPQHF,NA,TRBJ1-5,NA,TRBV7-2
CASSLGDRGADTQYF,TRBD1,TRBJ2-3,few,TRBV11-3
CASSPRDRQRTNYGYTF,TRBD1,TRBJ1-2,NA,TRBV18
CASSLDFPGLGYEQYF,NA,TRBJ2-7,NA,TRBV11-2
CASSEEGAYGQPQHF,TRBD1,TRBJ1-5,NA,TRBV2
CASSEGPTATGTEAFF,TRBD1,TRBJ1-1,NA,TRBV6-1
CASSLGSGAETQYF,NA,TRBJ2-5,few,TRBV11-3
CASSIGTGDLSNIQYF,TRBD1,TRBJ2-4,NA,TRBV7-9
CASSPSGGQVTNQQYF,TRBD1,TRBJ2-7,NA,TRBV5-4
CASGGGQGARETQYF,TRBD1,TRBJ2-5,NA,TRBV5-1
CASSRGEAGANVLTF,NA,TRBJ2-6,NA,TRBV5-1
CASSLGRTGTSSGANVLTF,TRBD1,TRBJ2-6,NA,TRBV5-1
CASSSLAHNEQFF,NA,TRBJ2-1,NA,TRBV11-3
CASSLSLNTGELFF,NA,TRBJ2-2,NA,TRBV27
CASSDRNNQPQHF,NA,TRBJ1-5,once,TRBV28
CASSLQGDYNSPLHF,TRBD1,TRBJ1-6,few,TRBV18
CASSHHRDRVSEQYF,TRBD1,TRBJ2-7,NA,TRBV5-5
CASSPLTGSTGELFF,TRBD1,TRBJ2-2,NA,TRBV11-2
CASSMGQGDGYTF,TRBD1,TRBJ1-2,NA,TRBV5-6
CASSQRGLEKLFF,NA,TRBJ1-4,NA,TRBV6-1
CASSLAGNNEQFF,NA,TRBJ2-1,NA,TRBV5-4
CASIRQLGAGPGELFF,NA,TRBJ2-2,NA,TRBV2
CATSREARSSYNEQFF,NA,TRBJ2-1,NA,TRBV15
CASSSLAGGKDEQFF,TRBD2,TRBJ2-1,NA,TRBV28
CASRSGQGGETQYF,TRBD1,TRBJ2-5,NA,TRBV19
CASSQRRAMNTEAFF,NA,TRBJ1-1,NA,TRBV3-1/TRBV3-2
CASSEGGAGTDTQYF,NA,TRBJ2-3,NA,TRBV27
CASSRLGQPEAFF,TRBD1,TRBJ1-1,NA,TRBV14
CASSLGTSVDNEQFF,TRBD2,TRBJ2-1,NA,TRBV11-3
CASSLASSPLHF,NA,TRBJ1-6,NA,TRBV7-9
CASSPDSLGTNYGYTF,NA,TRBJ1-2,NA,TRBV3-1/TRBV3-2
CASTLGGYGYTF,NA,TRBJ1-2,NA,TRBV3-1/TRBV3-2
CASSSDTGNYGYTF,NA,TRBJ1-2,NA,TRBV5-4
CAASGLAGGANTGELFF,TRBD2,TRBJ2-2,NA,TRBV10-3
CASSQKGTNEAFF,NA,TRBJ1-1,NA,TRBV3-1/TRBV3-2
CASSPVAPTYNEQFF,NA,TRBJ2-1,NA,TRBV5-1